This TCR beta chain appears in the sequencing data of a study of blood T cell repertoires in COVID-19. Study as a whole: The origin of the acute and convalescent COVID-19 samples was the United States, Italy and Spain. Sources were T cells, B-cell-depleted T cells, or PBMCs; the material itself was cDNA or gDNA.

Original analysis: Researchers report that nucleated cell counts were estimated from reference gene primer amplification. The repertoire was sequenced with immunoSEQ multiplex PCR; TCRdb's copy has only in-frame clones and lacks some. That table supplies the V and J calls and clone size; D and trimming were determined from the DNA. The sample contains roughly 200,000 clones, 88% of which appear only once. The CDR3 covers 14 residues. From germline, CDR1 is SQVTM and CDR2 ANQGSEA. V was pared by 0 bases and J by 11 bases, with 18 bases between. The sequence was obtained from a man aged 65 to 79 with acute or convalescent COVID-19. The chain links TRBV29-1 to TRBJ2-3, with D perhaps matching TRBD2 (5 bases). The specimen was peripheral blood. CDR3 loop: CSVEDLPPPEGQYF. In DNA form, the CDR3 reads TGCAGCGTTGAAGATCTGCCCCCCCCAGAGGGGCAGTATTTT.